Below are 15 T cell receptor beta chains sequenced from a single sample in a study of cytomegalovirus exposure and HLA in healthy donors. Both 60 Vbeta primers and 13 Jbeta primers went into the PCR. Libraries were prepared by immunoSEQ multiplex PCR; TCRdb keeps only in-frame clonotypes and omits some of them. The sample shows approximately 190,000 clones, 75% to 80% of them seen only once. Sequencing used PBMCs. The receptors shown here come from a woman aged 25 to 45 in good health and CMV-seropositive.

The chain combines TRBV5-1 with TRBJ2-5, with TRBD1 matching 9 bases. Looked up from germline, CDR1 is SGHRS and CDR2 is YFSETQ. CDR3 length: 15 residues. The trim removed 8 bases at V and 4 bases at J, leaving 12 bases unmatched. CDR3 sequence: CASSKDRGGRETQYF. CDR3 nucleotide sequence: TGCGCCAGTTCGAAGGACAGGGGAGGTAGAGAGACCCAGTACTTC.

This clone was observed a few times. This chain connects TRBV11-2 to TRBJ1-6; D is possibly TRBD1 (5 bases). Deletions cut 5 bases from V and 1 base from J, with 15 bases between. Per the germline V gene, CDR1 is SGHAT and CDR2 is FQNNGV. This CDR3 has 17 residues. The CDR3 nucleotides read TGTGCCAGCAGCAGTGGGGCAGCCACATCCTATAATTCACCCCTCCACTTT. Translating it yields CASSSGAATSYNSPLHF.

The chain has TRBV5-1 and TRBJ2-2, with 10 bases fitting TRBD2. Germline V CDR1 and CDR2: SGHRS, YFSETQ. V was clipped by 0 bases and J by 7 bases; unmatched bases: 3. The CDR3 totals 15 residues. As DNA, the CDR3 is TGCGCCAGCAGCTTGGATACTAGCGGGGACGGGGAGCTGTTTTTT. It yields the protein CASSLDTSGDGELFF. Full variable domain (outside the CDR3, taken from reference TRBV5-1 and TRBJ2-2): KAGVTQTPRYLIKTRGQQVTLSCSPISGHRSVSWYQQTPGQGLQFLFEYFSETQRNKGNFPGRFSGRQFSNSRSEMNVSTLELGDSALYLCASSLDTSGDGELFFGEGSRLTVL.

The chain uses TRBV30 and TRBJ2-3; tentative D call: TRBD2 (6 bases). This CDR3 has 13 amino acids. Germline CDR1 is GTSNPN and CDR2 is SVGIG (reference sequence). The ends were cut back, 3 bases at V and 4 bases at J, with 11 bases in the middle. The CDR3 sequence is CAWSAGRADTQYF. DNA of the CDR3: TGTGCCTGGAGCGCGGGACGTGCAGATACGCAGTATTTT.

This chain joins TRBV28 and TRBJ2-7, with D maybe TRBD1 (6 bases). The CDR3 runs to 14 residues. Germline V lookup: CDR1 MDHEN, CDR2 SYDVKM. The V and J ends lost 5 bases and 4 bases respectively, with 15 bases between them. CDR3: CASSTSTGQYEQYF. The CDR3 DNA follows: TGTGCCAGCAGTACCTCTACCGGACAGTACGAGCAGTACTTC.

The genes are TRBV6-5 and TRBJ2-1; 9 bases line up with TRBD1. Germline CDR1 and CDR2: MNHEY and SVGAGI. The length of the CDR3 is 16 residues. Germline trimming cut 2 bases from V and 6 bases from J; bases unmatched to any gene: 8. This CDR3 is CASSYNPGQGPNEQFF. CDR3 in DNA: TGTGCCAGCAGTTACAATCCGGGACAGGGACCCAATGAGCAGTTCTTC.

The chain recombines TRBV27 with TRBJ2-7; 9 nucleotides line up with TRBD1. There are 16 residues in the CDR3. Germline CDR1 is MNHEY and CDR2 is SMNVEV (reference sequence). Trimming took 5 bases from V and 2 from J; bases not matched to a gene: 10. CDR3 coding DNA: TGTGCCAGCAGTCCACTACCGGGACAGGGAGCCTACGAGCAGTACTTC. Translated: CASSPLPGQGAYEQYF.

This clone was recorded only once. The rearrangement joins TRBV4-2 to TRBJ2-5; TRBD2 is a possible D gene (6 bases). This CDR3 contains 13 residues. Germline CDR1 reads LGHNA; CDR2 reads YNFKEQ. V shed 4 bases and J shed 5 bases, with 11 bases lying between them. The DNA of the CDR3 is TGTGCCAGCAGCCGCGGGGTTGACGAGACCCAGTACTTC. It yields the protein CASSRGVDETQYF.

This chain connects TRBV5-6 to TRBJ2-1; D perhaps matches TRBD2 (6 bases). V lost 4 bases, J lost 1 base, and 18 bases lay in between. Germline values: CDR1 SGHDT, CDR2 YYEEEE. This CDR3 is 17 amino acids long. CDR3 loop: CASSPEGQGNSYNEQFF. DNA of the CDR3: TGTGCCAGCAGCCCGGAGGGGCAGGGCAATTCCTACAATGAGCAGTTCTTC.

This clone was seen once. This chain connects TRBV7-8 to TRBJ2-5; TRBD1 might be the D (7 bases). Germline V gene data show CDR1 as SGHVS and CDR2 as FQNEAQ. This CDR3 spans 16 amino acids. The ends were cut back, 3 bases at V and 3 bases at J, with 17 bases in the middle. The CDR3 nucleotides are TGTGCCAGCAGCTTGGTCGGCAGGGGGGCCGAAGAGACCCAGTACTTC. Residues: CASSLVGRGAEETQYF.

This clone was seen only a few times. J is TRBJ2-5 and V is TRBV7-9; 9 bases align to TRBD1. There are 14 residues in the CDR3. Germline V gene sequence: CDR1 SEHNR, CDR2 FQNEAQ (reference sequence). Trimming at V came to 5 bases and at J to 5 bases, leaving 6 bases not matched to a gene. The CDR3 DNA is TGTGCCAGCAGCCCCCGGACAGGGGAGGAGACCCAGTACTTC. As protein: CASSPRTGEETQYF.

The chain employs TRBV19 and TRBJ2-7, with a possible D match to TRBD1 (5 bases). V was cut by 5 bases and J by 0 bases, with 17 bases left in between. Germline CDR1 is LNHDA and CDR2 is SQIVND (reference sequence). This CDR3 is 16 amino acids long. This CDR3 is CASSDGHYESSYEQYF. In nucleotides, the CDR3 is TGTGCCAGTAGTGACGGACACTACGAAAGCTCCTACGAGCAGTACTTC.

The chain combines TRBV6-5 with TRBJ2-1; 8 nucleotides align to TRBD1. The V gene end was trimmed by 0 bases and the J gene end by 0 bases; junction bases not matched to a gene: 1. CDR1 and CDR2 from the germline V gene are MNHEY and SVGAGI. The length of the CDR3 is 16 residues. The CDR3: CASSYSGTGSYNEQFF. In nucleotides, the CDR3 is TGTGCCAGCAGTTACTCCGGGACAGGCTCCTACAATGAGCAGTTCTTC.

The chain combines TRBV9 with TRBJ2-6, with 11 bases aligning to TRBD1. J was trimmed by 4 bases and V by 3 bases; bases with no gene match: 6. The germline V gene has CDR1 SGDLS and CDR2 YYNGEE. The CDR3 extends over 17 amino acids. For the CDR3, the DNA is TGTGCCAGCAGCGAGGACAGGGGGCGTGCCGGGGCCAACGTCCTGACTTTC. Protein sequence: CASSEDRGRAGANVLTF.

The chain has TRBV27 and TRBJ1-2; no clear D gene. CDR3 length: 13 residues. V was trimmed by 0 bases and J by 6 bases, leaving 8 bases between them. Per germline, CDR1 MNHEY and CDR2 SMNVEV (reference sequence). CDR3 DNA sequence: TGTGCCAGCAGTTTATCGAAACAGAATGGCTACACCTTC. Its protein product is CASSLSKQNGYTF.